This T cell receptor beta chain stems from a study of T cell repertoires in ileal Crohn's disease (dated by TCRdb to the late 2010s). Broadly, across the study: The median duration of disease was approximately 8.5 years, and at the time of surgery 35% of patients were active smokers. The study ran alongside a multicentre cohort designed to identify predictors of early endoscopic recurrence after ileocolonic resection. TCR repertoire analysis was performed in 45 to 65 Crohn's disease patients drawn from a prospective multicentre cohort. Roughly half of the patients were given postoperative therapy, with ten to eleven receiving thiopurines and around 20 receiving anti-TNF agents. A total of approximately 170 mucosal samples from around 57 patients were sequenced, collected from several sites on the surgical specimen as well as at postoperative endoscopy. Endoscopic postoperative recurrence was defined by a Rutgeerts score above i0. Every patient underwent surgery because of a complication, which was stricturing disease in around 61% and penetrating disease in roughly 39%.

A remark on this clone: Its target antigen remains unknown. No much larger clone is present one base from it, and per-base qualities are unavailable.

Trimming removed 4 bases from V and 1 base from J; the gene matches leave 8 bases unexplained. The CDR3 spans 17 residues, from the cysteine through the phenylalanine. The DNA shown is the 51-base CDR3, in frame from base 1. Reading the germline V gene gives CDR1 LGHNA and CDR2 YNFKEQ. Adults with ileal or ileocolonic Crohn's disease for whom ileocolonic resection was indicated were considered eligible. Whole ileal mucosal biopsies were stored frozen at -80°C before DNA extraction. Genomic DNA was extracted from frozen whole biopsies using a TRizol-based method and was quantified with a NanoDrop 2000 spectrophotometer. Findings and caveats that apply to the study as a whole: Only a subgroup of patients, of unstated size, had mucosal CD4 and CD8 T cells sorted and sequenced. Compared with CD4 T cells, sorted CD8 T cells contained more high-frequency clones, which suggests that the mucosal expansions were mostly CD8. A significantly higher proportion of clonal expansions was observed in active smokers at surgery than in non-smokers (approximately 26% vs 20%, p=0.02). Endoscopic recurrence was linked to a higher percentage of high-frequency clones at surgery, and recurrence occurred in every patient whose clonality exceeded 26.8% (18/57).

Around 0.45 micrograms of biopsy DNA per sample were submitted for commercial TCRB immunosequencing. Adaptive Biotechnology amplified CDR3 regions from genomic DNA with a two-step multiplex PCR that controlled for amplification bias. In the first PCR, primers covered every V and J gene segment, and in the second PCR, barcodes and Illumina adapters were added. CDR3 libraries were sequenced on an Illumina instrument. The paper's data handling went like this. Vendor-provided pipelines were combined with custom analysis of raw data in R/Bioconductor under R version 3.3.0. Clonality, which ranges from 0 to 1, was calculated as the inverse of the normalised Shannon entropy across all productive clones. High-frequency clones were defined as the share of the repertoire occupied by the top 100 clones, with only clones passing a 95% confidence test being retained. Repertoire diversity was measured with the Simpson index, and overlap between samples was measured with the Morisita-Horn index. This immuneACCESS table, as held by TCRdb, lists in-frame sequences with V and J called but not all clones. Of the missing ones, under half trace to an unresolved V gene in checked studies; the others have no known cause. The DNA was the basis for D and trimming; V, J and clone size are from that table. The sample table contains under 20,000 clones; only one count was recorded for roughly 83% of them. 10% of the sample is held by the ten biggest clonotypes.

Sequenced material: ileal tissue. The TCR sequence derives from an adult with Crohn's disease. The chain couples TRBV4-2 to TRBJ2-4; 9 bases in between match TRBD2. The CDR3 sequence is CASSRGERGAAKNIQYF. The bases read TGTGCCAGCAGCCGAGGGGAGCGGGGGGCCGCCAAAAACATTCAGTACTTC.